This is a list of T cell receptor beta chains from one sample in a study of blood T cells in healthy people across ages. Each CDR3 protein is one row after TCRdb ran MiXCR on the 5' RACE reads. The sample includes 700,000 to 950,000 distinct CDR3 sequences, roughly 45% of them seen just once. What was sequenced was blood. These receptors were obtained from a woman aged 55 to 70 in good health. Each CDR3 is given with its conserved first and last residue. A D gene is named only where the DNA matches it firmly. Clone size is shown for a subset of rows, as once, few, many or a class of expanded clone.

CDR3 length	J gene	D gene	V gene	clone size	CDR3 protein	CDR3 DNA
15	TRBJ2-1	.	TRBV20-1	.	CSATTGRYLNNEQFF	TGCAGTGCTACTACGGGGCGATATTTAAACAATGAGCAGTTCTTC
15	TRBJ2-5	.	TRBV6-6	many	CASSYSTTGQETQYF	TGTGCCAGCAGTTACTCTACAACGGGACAAGAGACCCAGTACTTC
17	TRBJ2-3	TRBD1	TRBV11-2	.	CASREQGAPSSRDTQYF	TGTGCCAGCAGAGAACAGGGGGCGCCCTCTTCCCGAGATACGCAGTATTTT
16	TRBJ2-7	TRBD2	TRBV10-3	.	CAISERELAPGNEQYF	TGTGCCATCAGTGAGAGGGAACTAGCGCCTGGGAATGAGCAGTACTTC
15	TRBJ2-7	TRBD1	TRBV3-1	.	CASSQGTGGINEQYF	TGTGCCAGCAGCCAAGGGACAGGGGGCATCAATGAGCAGTACTTC
12	TRBJ2-1	.	TRBV7-2	few	CASSSQSETQFF	TGTGCCAGCAGCTCCCAAAGTGAGACCCAGTTCTTC
13	TRBJ1-5	TRBD1	TRBV30	.	CALDRDNGQPQHF	TGTGCCTTGGACAGGGACAACGGTCAGCCCCAGCATTTT
12	TRBJ2-7	.	TRBV10-3	.	CAISDSPYEQYF	TGTGCCATCAGTGACAGTCCCTACGAGCAGTACTTC
17	TRBJ2-7	TRBD2	TRBV2	few	CASSETGTSGLSYEQYF	TGTGCCAGCAGTGAAACCGGGACTAGCGGTCTCTCCTACGAGCAGTACTTC
16	TRBJ2-7	TRBD1	TRBV7-3	many	CASSPDQGTGAYEQYF	TGTGCCAGCAGTCCCGATCAGGGGACAGGTGCCTACGAGCAGTACTTC
18	TRBJ2-2	TRBD2	TRBV20-1	.	CSAPTSTQGLAGHGELFF	TGCAGTGCTCCTACTAGTACCCAGGGACTAGCGGGACACGGGGAGCTGTTTTTT
16	TRBJ2-5	TRBD2	TRBV20-1	.	CSAISLAGDHQETQYF	TGCAGTGCTATATCACTAGCGGGGGACCACCAAGAGACCCAGTACTTC
15	TRBJ2-2	.	TRBV6-5	.	CASSPRQTNTGELFF	TGTGCCAGCAGTCCCAGACAGACGAACACCGGGGAGCTGTTTTTT
17	TRBJ2-1	.	TRBV5-1	.	CASSLAGALFTYNEQFF	TGCGCCAGCAGCTTGGCCGGAGCACTCTTCACCTACAATGAGCAGTTCTTC
15	TRBJ2-3	.	TRBV5-1	few	CASSEGLTVTDTQYF	TGCGCCAGCAGCGAGGGACTTACTGTCACAGATACGCAGTATTTT
14	TRBJ2-5	.	TRBV20-1	few	CSARDTEFQETQYF	TGCAGTGCTAGAGATACCGAGTTCCAAGAGACCCAGTACTTC
17	TRBJ2-3	TRBD2	TRBV7-2	.	CASSSQSSGRGPDTQYF	TGTGCCAGCAGCTCCCAAAGTAGCGGGAGGGGCCCCGATACGCAGTATTTT
15	TRBJ1-1	.	TRBV5-1	.	CASSLGIGGDTEAFF	TGCGCCAGCAGCTTGGGAATAGGGGGAGACACTGAAGCTTTCTTT
14	TRBJ1-2	.	TRBV5-1	.	CASSFSGSNYGYTF	TGCGCCAGCAGCTTCTCAGGGAGTAACTATGGCTACACCTTC
12	TRBJ2-5	.	TRBV29-1	few	CSVRGAQETQYF	TGCAGCGTGCGGGGCGCGCAAGAGACCCAGTACTTC
15	TRBJ2-7	TRBD1	TRBV28	few	CASSLTQGVSYEQYF	TGTGCCAGCAGTTTAACTCAGGGGGTCTCCTACGAGCAGTACTTC
15	TRBJ2-5	.	TRBV18	many	CASSTRVGVQETQYF	TGTGCCAGCTCCACACGTGTTGGTGTCCAAGAGACCCAGTACTTC
15	TRBJ1-5	.	TRBV7-9	few	CASSLGQLSNQPQHF	TGTGCCAGCAGCTTAGGTCAGCTAAGCAATCAGCCCCAGCATTTT
17	TRBJ2-7	TRBD1	TRBV28	.	CASTRGGQEMSYYEQYF	TGTGCCAGCACTAGAGGAGGACAGGAAATGTCTTACTACGAGCAGTACTTC
16	TRBJ2-5	.	TRBV6-5	few	CASSYSGTLSQETQYF	TGTGCCAGCAGTTACTCGGGGACCCTATCGCAAGAGACCCAGTACTTC
14	TRBJ2-1	.	TRBV28	.	CASSFRGPGNEQFF	TGTGCCAGCAGTTTCAGGGGTCCGGGGAATGAGCAGTTCTTC
14	TRBJ2-7	.	TRBV10-2	.	CASSESWGRYEQYF	TGCGCCAGCAGTGAGTCATGGGGGCGTTACGAGCAGTACTTC
18	TRBJ2-3	TRBD2	TRBV29-1	few	CSVGKGTSGALGADTQYF	TGCAGCGTTGGGAAAGGGACTAGCGGGGCCTTAGGGGCAGATACGCAGTATTTT
17	TRBJ2-1	TRBD1	TRBV7-6	few	CASSSVRWTGNRNEQFF	TGTGCCAGCAGCTCCGTCCGATGGACAGGGAATCGGAATGAGCAGTTCTTC